Listed below are T cell receptor beta chains from one sample, sequenced in a study of beta chain features in type 1 diabetes. Only in-frame clones appear in the TCRdb table, and some are missing; sequencing was by immunoSEQ multiplex PCR. The table records about 390,000 clones, over 9% of them present only once. The source material was central memory CD4+ T cells from blood. These receptors came from a man in his thirties or forties with type 1 diabetes. Both conserved end residues are part of each CDR3. Fields, in order: J gene, D gene, clone size, V gene, CDR3 protein, CDR3 DNA. A D gene is named only where the DNA matches it firmly. Part of the rows lack a size; the others show once, few, many or a class for expanded clones.

J gene: TRBJ2-1; D gene: -; clone size: few; V gene: TRBV15; CDR3 protein: CATSSPRTYNEQFF; CDR3 DNA: TGTGCCACCAGCAGCCCCAGGACCTACAATGAGCAGTTCTTC
J gene: TRBJ1-2; D gene: -; clone size: -; V gene: TRBV7-3; CDR3 protein: CASSPLDYGYTF; CDR3 DNA: TGTGCCAGCAGCCCTTTGGACTATGGCTACACCTTC
J gene: TRBJ2-5; D gene: TRBD2; clone size: few; V gene: TRBV30; CDR3 protein: CLFIPVEGTSGRTQYF; CDR3 DNA: TGTCTTTTTATACCGGTTGAGGGGACTAGCGGGAGGACCCAGTACTTC
J gene: TRBJ2-7; D gene: -; clone size: -; V gene: TRBV5-1; CDR3 protein: CASRQPGSRVAGEQYF; CDR3 DNA: TGCGCCAGCAGACAGCCGGGATCCCGTGTTGCAGGCGAGCAGTACTTC
J gene: TRBJ2-7; D gene: -; clone size: -; V gene: TRBV14; CDR3 protein: CASSQVNEQYF; CDR3 DNA: TGTGCCAGCAGCCAAGTAAACGAGCAGTACTTC
J gene: TRBJ2-5; D gene: -; clone size: few; V gene: TRBV9; CDR3 protein: CASSFREQETQYF; CDR3 DNA: TGTGCCAGCAGCTTTAGGGAACAAGAGACCCAGTACTTC
J gene: TRBJ2-2; D gene: -; clone size: -; V gene: TRBV7-2; CDR3 protein: CASSLHRLNTGELFF; CDR3 DNA: TGTGCCAGCAGCTTACACAGACTCAACACCGGGGAGCTGTTTTTT
J gene: TRBJ2-1; D gene: -; clone size: few; V gene: TRBV18; CDR3 protein: CASSQLGDEQFF; CDR3 DNA: TGTGCCAGCTCTCAGTTAGGCGATGAGCAGTTCTTC
J gene: TRBJ1-1; D gene: -; clone size: few; V gene: TRBV29-1; CDR3 protein: CSVYQGTEAFF; CDR3 DNA: TGCAGCGTTTACCAGGGGACTGAAGCTTTCTTT
J gene: TRBJ2-5; D gene: -; clone size: -; V gene: TRBV5-1; CDR3 protein: CASSLDPGGETQYF; CDR3 DNA: TGCGCCAGCAGCTTGGATCCGGGTGGGGAGACCCAGTACTTC
J gene: TRBJ1-2; D gene: -; clone size: many; V gene: TRBV28; CDR3 protein: CASSLTAYGYTF; CDR3 DNA: TGTGCCAGCAGTTTGACTGCTTATGGCTACACCTTC
J gene: TRBJ2-1; D gene: -; clone size: -; V gene: TRBV11-2; CDR3 protein: CASSPAGIDTFF; CDR3 DNA: TGTGCCAGCAGCCCTGCCGGAATAGACACGTTCTTC
J gene: TRBJ1-2; D gene: -; clone size: -; V gene: TRBV27; CDR3 protein: CASSRHREGISNYGYTF; CDR3 DNA: TGTGCCAGCAGTCGTCATCGAGAGGGAATTTCTAACTATGGCTACACCTTC
J gene: TRBJ2-5; D gene: TRBD2; clone size: few; V gene: TRBV5-5; CDR3 protein: CASSSSGREETQYF; CDR3 DNA: TGTGCCAGCAGCTCAAGCGGGAGGGAGGAGACCCAGTACTTC
J gene: TRBJ2-3; D gene: -; clone size: few; V gene: TRBV6-5; CDR3 protein: CATSTAGTDTQYF; CDR3 DNA: TGTGCCACTTCGACGGCCGGCACAGATACGCAGTATTTT
J gene: TRBJ2-5; D gene: -; clone size: -; V gene: TRBV5-4; CDR3 protein: CASSLVSQETQYF; CDR3 DNA: TGTGCCAGCAGCTTGGTGTCGCAAGAGACCCAGTACTTC
J gene: TRBJ2-7; D gene: -; clone size: many; V gene: TRBV28; CDR3 protein: CASSPAPGRVSEQYF; CDR3 DNA: TGTGCCAGCAGTCCAGCTCCGGGACGGGTCTCCGAGCAGTACTTC
J gene: TRBJ2-2; D gene: -; clone size: few; V gene: TRBV5-4; CDR3 protein: CASSLGGDTNTGELFF; CDR3 DNA: TGTGCCAGCAGCTTGGGTGGGGACACCAACACCGGGGAGCTGTTTTTT
J gene: TRBJ2-7; D gene: -; clone size: -; V gene: TRBV21-1; CDR3 protein: CASSKEGDREISEQYF; CDR3 DNA: TGTGCCAGCAGCAAAGAAGGGGACAGGGAAATTAGCGAGCAGTACTTC
J gene: TRBJ1-1; D gene: TRBD1; clone size: -; V gene: TRBV6-5; CDR3 protein: CASSSGTVGTEAFF; CDR3 DNA: TGTGCCAGCAGCTCAGGGACAGTGGGGACTGAAGCTTTCTTT
J gene: TRBJ2-1; D gene: TRBD1; clone size: once; V gene: TRBV19; CDR3 protein: CASIDRDRDDNEQFF; CDR3 DNA: TGTGCCAGTATTGACCGGGACAGGGATGACAATGAGCAGTTCTTC
J gene: TRBJ2-1; D gene: TRBD2; clone size: many; V gene: TRBV11-1; CDR3 protein: CASSPSESGRHNEQFF; CDR3 DNA: TGTGCCAGCAGCCCCAGCGAGAGCGGGAGGCACAATGAGCAGTTCTTC
J gene: TRBJ2-3; D gene: -; clone size: few; V gene: TRBV5-4; CDR3 protein: CASSFDRTDTQYF; CDR3 DNA: TGTGCCAGCAGCTTCGATAGGACAGATACGCAGTATTTT
J gene: TRBJ2-3; D gene: -; clone size: -; V gene: TRBV5-4; CDR3 protein: CASSLGLLVPTDTQYF; CDR3 DNA: TGTGCCAGCAGCTTGGGACTTTTAGTCCCCACAGATACGCAGTATTTT
J gene: TRBJ2-3; D gene: -; clone size: few; V gene: TRBV7-9; CDR3 protein: CASSLNSRLAQYF; CDR3 DNA: TGTGCCAGCAGTCTAAATTCAAGGTTGGCGCAGTATTTT
J gene: TRBJ1-4; D gene: TRBD1; clone size: -; V gene: TRBV19; CDR3 protein: CASSPARQGNEKLFF; CDR3 DNA: TGTGCCAGTAGCCCCGCGAGACAGGGGAATGAAAAACTGTTTTTT
J gene: TRBJ2-7; D gene: -; clone size: -; V gene: TRBV19; CDR3 protein: CASSRDRGYEQYF; CDR3 DNA: TGTGCCAGTAGTCGAGACAGAGGGTACGAGCAGTACTTC
J gene: TRBJ2-3; D gene: TRBD2; clone size: few; V gene: TRBV5-1; CDR3 protein: CASSSRTSGSTDTQYF; CDR3 DNA: TGCGCCAGCAGCTCCCGGACTAGCGGGAGCACAGATACGCAGTATTTT
J gene: TRBJ1-6; D gene: -; clone size: -; V gene: TRBV27; CDR3 protein: CASSAGLNNSPLHF; CDR3 DNA: TGTGCCAGCAGTGCGGGACTGAATAATTCACCCCTCCACTTT
J gene: TRBJ2-6; D gene: TRBD1; clone size: few; V gene: TRBV9; CDR3 protein: CASSSWTGVGANVLTF; CDR3 DNA: TGTGCCAGCAGCTCTTGGACAGGGGTCGGGGCCAACGTCCTGACTTTC
J gene: TRBJ2-3; D gene: TRBD2; clone size: -; V gene: TRBV28; CDR3 protein: CASRAGGAGDDTQYF; CDR3 DNA: TGTGCCAGCAGGGCCGGGGGAGCGGGAGATGATACGCAGTATTTT
J gene: TRBJ2-7; D gene: TRBD1; clone size: -; V gene: TRBV27; CDR3 protein: CASSPPGQGADEQYF; CDR3 DNA: TGTGCCAGCAGTCCACCGGGACAGGGGGCAGACGAGCAGTACTTC
J gene: TRBJ2-7; D gene: -; clone size: -; V gene: TRBV28; CDR3 protein: CASSPRPTYEQYF; CDR3 DNA: TGTGCCAGCAGTCCCAGGCCAACCTACGAGCAGTACTTC
J gene: TRBJ1-4; D gene: -; clone size: -; V gene: TRBV7-2; CDR3 protein: CASSLGPWEKLFF; CDR3 DNA: TGCGCCAGCAGCCTTGGACCATGGGAAAAACTGTTTTTT
J gene: TRBJ2-2; D gene: -; clone size: few; V gene: TRBV6-1; CDR3 protein: CASSESVSYTGELFF; CDR3 DNA: TGTGCCAGCAGTGAAAGTGTCAGTTACACCGGGGAGCTGTTTTTT
J gene: TRBJ2-1; D gene: TRBD1; clone size: -; V gene: TRBV6-5; CDR3 protein: CASSPLGTGNLGEFF; CDR3 DNA: TGTGCCAGCAGCCCCCTGGGGACAGGGAACCTCGGGGAGTTCTTC
J gene: TRBJ2-4; D gene: -; clone size: many; V gene: TRBV4-3; CDR3 protein: CQGSGLGLAKNIQYF; CDR3 DNA: TGCCAGGGATCGGGGTTGGGGCTAGCCAAAAACATTCAGTACTTC
J gene: TRBJ1-3; D gene: TRBD1; clone size: few; V gene: TRBV7-9; CDR3 protein: CASHRGTGSGNTIYF; CDR3 DNA: TGTGCCAGTCACAGGGGAACAGGTTCTGGAAACACCATATATTTT
J gene: TRBJ2-2; D gene: -; clone size: -; V gene: TRBV7-7; CDR3 protein: CASKGSGELFF; CDR3 DNA: TGTGCCAGTAAGGGCTCCGGGGAGCTGTTTTTT
J gene: TRBJ1-2; D gene: -; clone size: few; V gene: TRBV19; CDR3 protein: CASSPGVDYGYTF; CDR3 DNA: TGTGCCAGTAGTCCGGGCGTAGACTATGGCTACACCTTC